This TCR beta chain was recovered during a study of T cell responses to AZD1222 COVID-19 vaccine. Repertoires were generated with immunoSEQ multiplex PCR, while TCRdb's copy carries only in-frame clones and drops some. The sample contains 200,000 to 300,000 clones, 93% of which appear only once. In the case of this clone: Its antigen remains unknown.

In germline, CDR1 is SGHDN, CDR2 FVKESK. V was clipped by 0 bases and J by 4 bases, with 0 bases between them. The CDR3 is made up of 11 amino acids. General study results and limits: Reportedly, nearly half the spike-specific TCRs target unmutated variant regions. The study identified only five to seven AZD1222 recipients as seropositive at baseline.

Specimen: peripheral blood, collected on day 0 of AZD1222 vaccination. This clonotype was obtained from an adult in good health. This chain joins TRBV14 and TRBJ2-5; no reliable D call. The CDR3 DNA reads as TGTGCCAGCAGCCAAGAAGAGACCCAGTACTTC. Amino acids: CASSQEETQYF.